This TCR beta chain was sequenced during a study of T cell clones after liver transplantation. Overall study: TCRbeta sequencing after a pre-transplant mixed lymphocyte reaction identified graft-donor-reactive clones, later tracked in post-transplant blood. HCV positivity affected three of eight recipients; the rest lacked autoimmune or viral indications.

TCRdb keeps only in-frame clones here, not all; method: immunoSEQ multiplex PCR. The sample lists 68,000 or so clones, around 92% seen once, with over 0.9% in the top ten. CDR1 is SGHTA, CDR2 FQGNSA, per germline. The junction had 13 bases not matched to a gene; V was cut back by 5 bases and J by 6 bases. The CDR3 totals 16 residues. Study-wide results and caveats: Compared with third party-reactive sequences, donor-reactive ones declined more, independent of withdrawal success.

A word on this clone: Its target is unknown.

The receptor comes from a human patient who received a liver transplant. Part of the T cell pool may stem from the graft donor. The rearrangement uses TRBV7-2 and TRBJ1-1, with 9 bases lining up with TRBD1. This specimen consisted of CD4+ T cells from blood, obtained about 26 months after liver transplant. The CDR3 bases are TGTGCCAGCAGCCCTGGCCCCGGGACAGGGACGTCTGAAGCTTTCTTT. Amino acids: CASSPGPGTGTSEAFF.